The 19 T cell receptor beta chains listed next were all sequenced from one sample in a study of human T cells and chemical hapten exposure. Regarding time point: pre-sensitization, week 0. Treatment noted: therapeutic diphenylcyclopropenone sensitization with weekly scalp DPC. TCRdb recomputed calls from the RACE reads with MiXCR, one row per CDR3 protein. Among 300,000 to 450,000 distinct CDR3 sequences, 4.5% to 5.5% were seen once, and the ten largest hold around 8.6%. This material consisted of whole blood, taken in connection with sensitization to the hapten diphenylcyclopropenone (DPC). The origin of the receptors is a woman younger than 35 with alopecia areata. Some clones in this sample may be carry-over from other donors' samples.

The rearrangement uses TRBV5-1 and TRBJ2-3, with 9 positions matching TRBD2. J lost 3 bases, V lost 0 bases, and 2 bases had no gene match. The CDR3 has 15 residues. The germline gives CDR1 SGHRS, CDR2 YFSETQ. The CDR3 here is CASSLDLAGTDTQYF. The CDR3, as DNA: TGCGCCAGCAGCTTGGACCTAGCGGGGACAGATACGCAGTATTTT.

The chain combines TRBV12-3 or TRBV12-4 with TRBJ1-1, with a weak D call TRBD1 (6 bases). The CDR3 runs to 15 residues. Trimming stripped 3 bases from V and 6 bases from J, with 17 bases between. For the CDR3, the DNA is TGTGCCAGCAGTTTGGTGGGGGCAGCTGGGGCTGAAGCTTTCTTT. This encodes CASSLVGAAGAEAFF.

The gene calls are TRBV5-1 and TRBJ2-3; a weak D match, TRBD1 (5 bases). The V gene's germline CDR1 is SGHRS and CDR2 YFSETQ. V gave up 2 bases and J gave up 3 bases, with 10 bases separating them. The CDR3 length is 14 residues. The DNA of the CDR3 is TGCGCCAGCAGCTTAGGCAGGGAAACAGATACGCAGTATTTT. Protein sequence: CASSLGRETDTQYF.

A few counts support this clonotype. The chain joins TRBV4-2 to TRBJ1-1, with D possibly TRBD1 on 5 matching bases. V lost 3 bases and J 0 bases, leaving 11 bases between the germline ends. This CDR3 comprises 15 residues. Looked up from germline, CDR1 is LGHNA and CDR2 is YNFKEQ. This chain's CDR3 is CASSHDGTVNTEAFF. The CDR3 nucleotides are TGTGCCAGCAGCCATGACGGGACGGTGAACACTGAAGCTTTCTTT.

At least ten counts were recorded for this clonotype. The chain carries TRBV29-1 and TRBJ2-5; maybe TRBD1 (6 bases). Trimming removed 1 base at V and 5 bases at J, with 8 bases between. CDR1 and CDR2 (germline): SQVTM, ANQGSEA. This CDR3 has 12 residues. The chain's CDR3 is CSVEGGGETQYF. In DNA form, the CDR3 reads TGCAGCGTTGAAGGAGGGGGTGAGACCCAGTACTTC.

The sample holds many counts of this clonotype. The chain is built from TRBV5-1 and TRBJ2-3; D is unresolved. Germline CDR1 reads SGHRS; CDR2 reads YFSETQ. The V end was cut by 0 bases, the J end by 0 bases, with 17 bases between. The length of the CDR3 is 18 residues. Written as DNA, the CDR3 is TGCGCCAGCAGCTTGGAAAGTCCCGTAAGCTCTAGCACAGATACGCAGTATTTT. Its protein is CASSLESPVSSSTDTQYF.

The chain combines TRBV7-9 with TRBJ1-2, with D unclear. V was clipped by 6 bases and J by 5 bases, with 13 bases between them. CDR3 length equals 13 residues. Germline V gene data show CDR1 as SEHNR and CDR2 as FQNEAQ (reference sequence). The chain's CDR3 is CASSRQELYGYTF. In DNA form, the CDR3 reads TGTGCCAGCAGTCGTCAGGAACTTTATGGCTACACCTTC.

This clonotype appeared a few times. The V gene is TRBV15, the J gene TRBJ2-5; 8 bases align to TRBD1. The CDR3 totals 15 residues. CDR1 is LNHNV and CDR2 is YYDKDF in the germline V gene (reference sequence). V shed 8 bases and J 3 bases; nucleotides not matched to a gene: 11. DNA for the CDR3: TGTGCCACCGCAACCAGGGGGCGAGGAGAAGAGACCCAGTACTTC. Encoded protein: CATATRGRGEETQYF.

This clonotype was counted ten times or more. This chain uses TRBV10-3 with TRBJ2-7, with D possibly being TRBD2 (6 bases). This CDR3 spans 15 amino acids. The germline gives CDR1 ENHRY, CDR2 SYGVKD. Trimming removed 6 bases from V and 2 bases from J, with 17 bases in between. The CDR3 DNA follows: TGTGCCATCAGGGGGGAGGCTTGGAGGACCTACGAGCAGTACTTC. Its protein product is CAIRGEAWRTYEQYF.

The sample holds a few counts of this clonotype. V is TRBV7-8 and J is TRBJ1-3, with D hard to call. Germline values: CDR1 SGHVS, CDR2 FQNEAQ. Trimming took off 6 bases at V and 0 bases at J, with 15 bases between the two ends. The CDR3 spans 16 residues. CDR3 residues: CASSPRWDPSGNTIYF. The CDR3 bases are TGTGCCAGCAGTCCAAGATGGGATCCCTCTGGAAACACCATATATTTT.

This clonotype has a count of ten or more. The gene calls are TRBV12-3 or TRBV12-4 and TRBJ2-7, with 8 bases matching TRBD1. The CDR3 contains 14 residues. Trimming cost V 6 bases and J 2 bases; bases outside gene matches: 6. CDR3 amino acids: CASSPRTGTYEQYF. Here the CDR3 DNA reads TGTGCCAGCAGCCCCCGGACAGGGACCTACGAGCAGTACTTC.

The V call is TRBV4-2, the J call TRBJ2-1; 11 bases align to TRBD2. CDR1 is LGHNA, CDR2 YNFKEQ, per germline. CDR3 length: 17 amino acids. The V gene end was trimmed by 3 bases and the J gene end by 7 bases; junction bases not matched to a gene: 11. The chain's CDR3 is CASSQILAGGPVNEQFF. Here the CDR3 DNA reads TGTGCCAGCAGCCAGATTTTAGCGGGGGGGCCGGTAAATGAGCAGTTCTTC.

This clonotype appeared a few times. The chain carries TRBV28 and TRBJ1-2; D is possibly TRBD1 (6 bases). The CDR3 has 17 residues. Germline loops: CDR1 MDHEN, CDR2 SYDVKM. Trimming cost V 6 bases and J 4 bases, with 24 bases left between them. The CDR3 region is CASSGSSNRERLYGYTF. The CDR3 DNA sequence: TGTGCCAGCAGCGGTTCGTCTAACAGGGAGAGGCTCTATGGCTACACCTTC.

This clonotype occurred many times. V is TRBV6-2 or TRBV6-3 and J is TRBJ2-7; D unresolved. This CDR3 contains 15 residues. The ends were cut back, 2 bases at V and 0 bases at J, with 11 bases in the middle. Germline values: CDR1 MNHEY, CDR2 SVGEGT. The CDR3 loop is CASSYDGESSYEQYF. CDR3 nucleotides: TGTGCCAGCAGTTACGATGGGGAAAGCTCCTACGAGCAGTACTTC.

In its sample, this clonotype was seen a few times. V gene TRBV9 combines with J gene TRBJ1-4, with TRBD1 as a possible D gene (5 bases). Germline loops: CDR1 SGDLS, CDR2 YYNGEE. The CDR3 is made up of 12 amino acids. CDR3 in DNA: TGTGCGTCCGCAGGGCCGAATGAAAAACTGTTTTTT. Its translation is CASAGPNEKLFF. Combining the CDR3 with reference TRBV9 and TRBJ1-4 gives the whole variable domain DSGVTQTPKHLITATGQRVTLRCSPRSGDLSVYWYQQSLDQGLQFLIQYYNGEERAKGNILERFSAQQFPDLHSELNLSSLELGDSALYFCASAGPNEKLFFGSGTQLSVL.

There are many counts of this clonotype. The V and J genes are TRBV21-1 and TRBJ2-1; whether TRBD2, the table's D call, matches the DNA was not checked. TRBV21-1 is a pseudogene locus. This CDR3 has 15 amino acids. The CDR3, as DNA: TGTGCCAGCAGCAAGGGACTAGCGGGGGGGCCTGAGCAGTTCTTC. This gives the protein CASSKGLAGGPEQFF.

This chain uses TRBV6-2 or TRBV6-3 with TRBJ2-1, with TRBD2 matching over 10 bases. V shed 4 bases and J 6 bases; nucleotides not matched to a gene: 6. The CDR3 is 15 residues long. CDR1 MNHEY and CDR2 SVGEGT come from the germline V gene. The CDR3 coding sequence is TGTGCCAGCAGTTTCAGCGGGGGGGCCGTCAATGAGCAGTTCTTC. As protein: CASSFSGGAVNEQFF.

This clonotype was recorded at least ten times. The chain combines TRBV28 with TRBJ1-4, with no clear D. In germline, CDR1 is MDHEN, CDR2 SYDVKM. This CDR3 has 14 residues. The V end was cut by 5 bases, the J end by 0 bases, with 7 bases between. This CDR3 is CASSPGTTNEKLFF. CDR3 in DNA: TGTGCCAGCAGTCCCGGGACAACTAATGAAAAACTGTTTTTT.

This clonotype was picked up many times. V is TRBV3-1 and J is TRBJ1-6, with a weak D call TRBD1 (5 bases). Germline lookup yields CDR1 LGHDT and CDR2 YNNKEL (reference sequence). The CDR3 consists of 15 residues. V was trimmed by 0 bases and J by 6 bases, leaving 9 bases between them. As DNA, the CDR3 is TGTGCCAGCAGCCAAGATGCGGGGCTTAATTCACCCCTCCACTTT. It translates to CASSQDAGLNSPLHF.